Each of the 10 T cell receptor beta chains below was sequenced from the same sample in a study of long-term antiretroviral therapy in people with HIV (dated by TCRdb to 2022 to 2024). The immunoSEQ hsTCRB v3.0 assay was used at survey level resolution to sequence the TRB variable region. Not all clones reach the TCRdb copy of this immuneACCESS table, which keeps in-frame sequences only. Checked studies attribute under half of the gap to unresolved V genes and leave the rest unexplained. This sample is represented by approximately 25,000 clones; 65% to 85% of them were singletons. Approximately 12% of the sample belongs to the ten largest clones. Sequenced here: unsorted PBMCs, sampled 2.1 years after starting antiretroviral therapy. The receptor set was obtained from a man aged 25 to 40 with HIV.

The V call is TRBV2, the J call TRBJ2-7; perhaps TRBD2 as D (5 bases). Germline V gives CDR1 SNHLY, CDR2 FYNNEI. The CDR3 consists of 14 residues. The V gene lost 6 bases and the J gene lost 1 base, with 13 bases spanning the gap. In DNA form, the CDR3 reads TGTGCCAGCAGGCGAGGACTTACGTCCTACGAGCAGTACTTC. It yields the protein CASRRGLTSYEQYF. Looking up the rest from reference TRBV2 and TRBJ2-7 gives the full variable domain: EPEVTQTPSHQVTQMGQEVILRCVPISNHLYFYWYRQILGQKVEFLVSFYNNEISEKSEIFDDQFSVERPDGSNFTLKIRSTKLEDSAMYFCASRRGLTSYEQYFGPGTRLTVT.

This sequence joins TRBV27 and TRBJ2-2; 11 bases map to TRBD1. The CDR3 is made up of 15 amino acids. Germline V gives CDR1 MNHEY, CDR2 SMNVEV (reference sequence). V was clipped by 6 bases and J by 5 bases; unmatched bases: 5. This CDR3 reads CASRSGTGGTGELFF. The CDR3 nucleotides read TGTGCCAGCAGGTCCGGGACAGGGGGAACCGGGGAGCTGTTTTTT.

V gene TRBV6-1 combines with J gene TRBJ1-3, with D possibly TRBD1 on 6 matching bases. Trimming removed 3 bases at V and 0 bases at J, with 12 bases between. The CDR3 extends over 16 amino acids. Per germline, CDR1 MNHNS and CDR2 SASEGT. Here the CDR3 DNA reads TGTGCCAGCAGTGATAGGGGGATCCACTCTGGAAACACCATATATTTT. Its translation: CASSDRGIHSGNTIYF.

About this clone itself: The identical CDR3 is also encoded by other nucleotide sequences in the sample. This chain links TRBV9 with TRBJ1-5; D gene uncertain. V shed 5 bases and J shed 3 bases, with 9 bases lying between them. This CDR3 contains 13 residues. CDR1 and CDR2 (germline): SGDLS, YYNGEE. CDR3 nucleotide sequence: TGTGCCAGCAGTGTTGGGGTCAATCAGCCCCAGCATTTT. Its protein product is CASSVGVNQPQHF.

The V and J genes are TRBV30 and TRBJ1-6, with D unresolved. V dropped 0 bases and J dropped 4 bases, with 13 bases sitting between them. The CDR3 has 16 amino acids. From germline, CDR1 is GTSNPN and CDR2 SVGIG (reference sequence). The CDR3 is CAWSVPSASYNSPLHF. The CDR3 DNA is TGTGCCTGGAGTGTACCCTCTGCCTCATATAATTCACCCCTCCACTTT. Supplemented by reference TRBV30 and TRBJ1-6, the full variable domain reads SQTIHQWPATLVQPVGSPLSLECTVEGTSNPNLYWYRQAAGRGLQLLFYSVGIGQISSEVPQNLSASRPQDRQFILSSKKLLLSDSGFYLCAWSVPSASYNSPLHFGNGTRLTVT.

J is TRBJ1-1 and V is TRBV7-9, with 7 bases aligning to TRBD1. Per germline, CDR1 SEHNR and CDR2 FQNEAQ (reference sequence). This CDR3 comprises 15 residues. The V and J ends lost 5 bases and 5 bases, in that order; junction bases with no gene match: 11. CDR3 sequence (DNA): TGTGCCAGCAGCCCCCCAACCCACAGGGGAACTGAAGCTTTCTTT. Residues: CASSPPTHRGTEAFF.

The genes are TRBV14 and TRBJ2-2; either TRBD1 or TRBD2 may supply D (5 bases each). Germline CDR1 and CDR2: SGHDN and FVKESK. The CDR3 loop spans 15 amino acids. V was shortened by 2 bases and J by 4 bases, with 11 bases between the two germline ends. CDR3 nucleotides: TGTGCCAGCAGCCAACGAGGGGCGCTCACCGGGGAGCTGTTTTTT. The encoded protein is CASSQRGALTGELFF.

This clone showed up just once. This chain connects TRBV5-6 to TRBJ2-7, with 10 bases fitting TRBD1. The V and J ends lost 3 bases and 4 bases, in that order; junction bases with no gene match: 4. Germline CDR1 SGHDT, CDR2 YYEEEE. This CDR3 spans 14 amino acids. CDR3 sequence reads: CASSWRDRGYEQYF. CDR3 sequence (DNA): TGTGCCAGCAGCTGGCGGGACAGGGGTTACGAGCAGTACTTC. Filled out from reference TRBV5-6 and TRBJ2-7, the complete variable domain reads DAGVTQSPTHLIKTRGQQVTLRCSPKSGHDTVSWYQQALGQGPQFIFQYYEEEERQRGNFPDRFSGHQFPNYSSELNVNALLLGDSALYLCASSWRDRGYEQYFGPGTRLTVT.

This chain uses TRBV19 with TRBJ1-5; D ambiguous. CDR3 length: 12 residues. Germline V gene data show CDR1 as LNHDA and CDR2 as SQIVND (reference sequence). Trimming cost V 3 bases and J 4 bases, with 4 bases left between them. CDR3 DNA sequence: TGTGCCAGTAGTATCCCAAATCAGCCCCAGCATTTT. It is translated as CASSIPNQPQHF. The whole variable domain, filled in from reference TRBV19 and TRBJ1-5, reads DGGITQSPKYLFRKEGQNVTLSCEQNLNHDAMYWYRQDPGQGLRLIYYSQIVNDFQKGDIAEGYSVSREKKESFPLTVTSAQKNPTAFYLCASSIPNQPQHFGDGTRLSIL.

The V and J genes are TRBV5-5 and TRBJ1-6; D is undetermined. Germline CDR1 SGHKS, CDR2 YYEKEE (reference sequence). Deletions cut 1 base from V and 8 bases from J, with 13 bases between. The CDR3 totals 15 residues. CDR3 DNA: TGTGCCAGCAGCTTGCCAGCCAGAGGTTATTCACCCCTCCACTTT. Its translation is CASSLPARGYSPLHF.